The present TCR beta chain was sequenced within a study of blood T cell repertoires in COVID-19. Study details: Specimens from acute and convalescent COVID-19 originated in the United States, Italy and Spain.

V was trimmed by 6 bases and J by 6 bases, leaving 11 bases between them. CDR3 size: 12 residues. The germline V gene encodes CDR1 LNHDA and CDR2 SQIVND (reference sequence). Original handling: Researchers report that nucleated cell counts were estimated from reference gene primer amplification. Profiled with immunoSEQ multiplex PCR; TCRdb holds only in-frame clones, not every one. That table supplies the V and J calls and clone size; D and trimming were determined from the DNA. This table has about 210,000 clones, 85% to 90% appearing once. Each participant's cohort was designated according to participant-reported clinical history.

The rearrangement links TRBV19 to TRBJ1-1; D is ambiguous. The sample comprised PBMCs or T cells enriched from blood (not recorded which). The sequence derives from a man aged 25 to 40 who had recovered from COVID-19. CDR3 sequence: CASRVGSAEAFF. CDR3 bases: TGTGCCAGTAGGGTCGGGAGCGCTGAAGCTTTCTTT.